This T cell receptor (beta chain) came from a study of CD8 T cells in ankylosing spondylitis. Overall study findings and caveats: Ankylosing spondylitis blood seemed to carry a telltale TCR beta motif made of eight highly homologous variants. Earlier work had already found some motif variants in reactive arthritis synovial fluid and blood.

Libraries for TCR beta were made by quantitative 5'-RACE with molecular barcodes. TCRdb independently ran MiXCR on the 5' RACE reads; one entry per CDR3 protein. The sample yields roughly 700,000 distinct CDR3 sequences, 15% to 20% seen once. This CDR3 is built from 15 residues. The germline V gene encodes CDR1 LGHDT and CDR2 YNNKEL (reference sequence). V shed 1 base and J 4 bases; nucleotides not matched to a gene: 1. This clonotype appeared many times. The antigen remains unidentified. The sequenced sample consisted of blood, either unsorted or a sorted T cell fraction (not recorded which). This rearrangement joins TRBV3-1 to TRBJ1-5, with 10 positions matching TRBD1. The receptor comes from a male donor with ankylosing spondylitis. The DNA for the CDR3 is TGTGCCAGCAGCCAAGGGACAGGGGGTAATCAGCCCCAGCATTTT. It encodes CASSQGTGGNQPQHF.